This is a list of T cell receptor beta chains from one sample in a study of monozygotic twins with inflammatory bowel disease. TCRdb reprocessed the 5' RACE reads; each CDR3 protein has one entry and no DNA is given. The table lists fewer than 550,000 distinct CDR3 sequences. The sequenced material came from blood. The receptors here all came from a human donor with ulcerative colitis or Crohn's disease, or a healthy co-twin of an affected twin (not recorded which). CDR3s include the opening cysteine and the closing phenylalanine or tryptophan.

j_gene: TRBJ2-3; v_gene: TRBV4-1; CDR3aa: CASSRPGLATRDTQYF
j_gene: TRBJ2-3; v_gene: TRBV12-3/TRBV12-4; CDR3aa: CASSFLQSSTDTQYF
j_gene: TRBJ2-2; v_gene: TRBV20-1; CDR3aa: CSARESGQLHTGELFF
j_gene: TRBJ2-3; v_gene: TRBV6-2/TRBV6-3; CDR3aa: CASSNRVRADTQYF
j_gene: TRBJ2-1; v_gene: TRBV5-1; CDR3aa: CASRPGLADNEQFF
j_gene: TRBJ2-3; v_gene: TRBV5-1; CDR3aa: CASSLARRSLAGVGLRTDTQYF
j_gene: TRBJ1-5; v_gene: TRBV5-1; CDR3aa: CASSFYPNSGSNQPQHF
j_gene: TRBJ2-7; v_gene: TRBV20-1; CDR3aa: CSARAAAGDYEQYF
j_gene: TRBJ2-3; v_gene: TRBV4-2; CDR3aa: CASSQHPLGGGTDTQYF
j_gene: TRBJ2-1; v_gene: TRBV3-1; CDR3aa: CASSPGEGDNEQFF
j_gene: TRBJ2-2; v_gene: TRBV7-7; CDR3aa: CASSLGRQVNTGELFF
j_gene: TRBJ2-7; v_gene: TRBV29-1; CDR3aa: CSVEDWDRHGRAYEQYF
j_gene: TRBJ2-1; v_gene: TRBV19; CDR3aa: CASTGGGSYNEQFF
j_gene: TRBJ2-1; v_gene: TRBV29-1; CDR3aa: CSAGLAVINEQFF
j_gene: TRBJ2-5; v_gene: TRBV6-5; CDR3aa: CASSKGKETQYF
j_gene: TRBJ1-1; v_gene: TRBV15; CDR3aa: CATSENRGNTEAFF
j_gene: TRBJ1-4; v_gene: TRBV29-1; CDR3aa: CSVRGTVAKKLFF
j_gene: TRBJ2-7; v_gene: TRBV3-1; CDR3aa: CASSQPSGGRIYEQYF
j_gene: TRBJ2-7; v_gene: TRBV15; CDR3aa: CATSRELAPYEQYF
j_gene: TRBJ2-2; v_gene: TRBV7-2; CDR3aa: CASSYFAGELFF
j_gene: TRBJ2-3; v_gene: TRBV20-1; CDR3aa: CSARQGARDTQYF
j_gene: TRBJ2-3; v_gene: TRBV11-1; CDR3aa: CASSLSRLAGTDTQYF
j_gene: TRBJ1-2; v_gene: TRBV25-1; CDR3aa: CASSALTGNGYTF
j_gene: TRBJ2-5; v_gene: TRBV7-9; CDR3aa: CASSNRDKTGRETQYF
j_gene: TRBJ2-7; v_gene: TRBV18; CDR3aa: CASSSKRAYEQYF
j_gene: TRBJ2-4; v_gene: TRBV5-1; CDR3aa: CASAPGTPIAKNIQYF